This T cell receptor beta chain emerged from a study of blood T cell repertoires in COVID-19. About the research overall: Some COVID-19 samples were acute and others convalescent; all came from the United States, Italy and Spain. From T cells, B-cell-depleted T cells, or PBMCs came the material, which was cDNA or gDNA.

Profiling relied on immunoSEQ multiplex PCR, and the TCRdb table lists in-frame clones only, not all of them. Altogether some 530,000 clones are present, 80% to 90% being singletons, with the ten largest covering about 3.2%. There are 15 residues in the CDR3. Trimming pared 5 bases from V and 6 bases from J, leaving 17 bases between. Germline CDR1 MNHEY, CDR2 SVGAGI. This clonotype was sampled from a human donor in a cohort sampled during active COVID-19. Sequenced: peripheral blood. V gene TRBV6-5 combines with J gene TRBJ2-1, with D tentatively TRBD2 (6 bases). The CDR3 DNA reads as TGTGCCAGCAGTCCAACCTTCGGGAGACTCAATGAGCAGTTCTTC. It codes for CASSPTFGRLNEQFF.